One sample yielded the 13 T cell receptor beta chains listed below, sequenced in a study of blood T cell repertoires in COVID-19. Libraries were prepared by immunoSEQ multiplex PCR; TCRdb keeps only in-frame clonotypes and omits some of them. The table records about 240,000 clones, around four fifths of them present only once. The sample taken for sequencing was PBMCs or T cells enriched from blood (not recorded which). Receptors originate from a woman between 35 and 50 years old who had been exposed to COVID-19.

The sample holds one count of this clone. This chain links TRBV18 with TRBJ1-2; D might be TRBD1 (6 bases). Per germline, CDR1 KGHSH and CDR2 LQKENI. V gave up 6 bases and J gave up 4 bases, with 12 bases separating them. The CDR3 is 13 amino acids. The CDR3 loop is CASSDRNGYGYTF. The DNA for the CDR3 is TGTGCCAGCTCCGACAGGAACGGCTATGGCTACACCTTC.

The V call is TRBV6-5, the J call TRBJ1-1; perhaps TRBD1 as D (5 bases). Germline CDR1 MNHEY, CDR2 SVGAGI. V gave up 6 bases and J gave up 6 bases, with 20 bases separating them. This CDR3 has 15 amino acids. This CDR3 reads CASRDLIGVAAEAFF. CDR3 bases: TGTGCCAGCAGAGACTTAATAGGGGTGGCGGCTGAAGCTTTCTTT.

The gene calls are TRBV7-2 and TRBJ2-1; TRBD2 agrees at 15 bases. The ends lost 1 base at V and 4 bases at J; junction bases unmatched: 5. In germline, CDR1 is SGHTA, CDR2 FQGNSA. The CDR3 runs to 18 residues. DNA for the CDR3: TGTGCCAGCAGCTTAGTGTTGGGACTAGCGGGGGGTTACAATGAGCAGTTCTTC. It translates to CASSLVLGLAGGYNEQFF.

The chain combines TRBV19 with TRBJ2-7; 7 bases agree with TRBD1. The V and J ends lost 5 bases and 1 base, in that order; junction bases with no gene match: 8. From germline, CDR1 is LNHDA and CDR2 SQIVND (reference sequence). There are 15 residues in the CDR3. This CDR3 is CASSPRGGQSYEQYF. CDR3 sequence (DNA): TGTGCCAGTAGTCCCCGAGGGGGCCAGTCCTACGAGCAGTACTTC.

The chain has TRBV2 and TRBJ1-4, with D tentatively TRBD1 (5 bases). The V gene lost 7 bases and the J gene lost 6 bases, with 15 bases spanning the gap. Germline CDR1 and CDR2: SNHLY and FYNNEI. The CDR3 is made up of 14 amino acids. DNA of the CDR3: TGTGCCAGCACGCCCAAGGGGCTGGATGAAAAACTGTTTTTT. Amino acid sequence: CASTPKGLDEKLFF.

V usage is TRBV5-4 and J usage is TRBJ1-1; D call uncertain. The germline gives CDR1 SGHNT, CDR2 YYREEE (reference sequence). Trimming shortened V by 4 bases and J by 3 bases, and 13 bases separated the two germline ends. There are 14 residues in the CDR3. DNA of the CDR3: TGTGCCAGCAGCCTCCAACGCACGGACACTGAAGCTTTCTTT. Translating gives CASSLQRTDTEAFF.

The chain employs TRBV2 and TRBJ1-2; 8 bases match TRBD1. CDR3 size: 15 residues. V lost 1 base, J lost 0 bases, and 1 base stayed unmatched. In germline, CDR1 is SNHLY, CDR2 FYNNEI. The CDR3 DNA sequence: TGTGCCAGCAGTGAAGTGGGACAGGCTAACTATGGCTACACCTTC. Amino acids: CASSEVGQANYGYTF.

The chain joins TRBV4-1 to TRBJ1-2, with D unclear. The CDR3 is made up of 14 amino acids. Trimming pared 1 base from V and 6 bases from J, leaving 12 bases between. The germline CDR1 and CDR2 sequences are MGHRA and YSYEKL. CDR3 amino acids: CASSQGVRRDGYTF. DNA for the CDR3: TGCGCCAGCAGCCAAGGAGTCCGCCGAGATGGCTACACCTTC.

The chain carries TRBV4-3 and TRBJ2-3, with TRBD1 identical over 8 bases. CDR3 length equals 16 residues. The V and J ends lost 0 bases and 3 bases, in that order; junction bases with no gene match: 5. CDR1 LGHNA and CDR2 YSLEER come from the germline V gene. The CDR3 region is CASSQDLRGPTDTQYF. CDR3 DNA: TGCGCCAGCAGCCAAGATCTCAGGGGGCCAACAGATACGCAGTATTTT.

V is TRBV6-5 and J is TRBJ2-3, with 7 positions matching TRBD2. J gave up 3 bases and V 6 bases, and 3 bases lay outside the gene matches. This CDR3 contains 13 residues. In germline, CDR1 is MNHEY, CDR2 SVGAGI. CDR3 nucleotides: TGTGCCAGCAGCACCGGGGGGACAGATACGCAGTATTTT. It translates to CASSTGGTDTQYF.

V gene TRBV6-2 or TRBV6-3 combines with J gene TRBJ2-3; D is possibly TRBD2 (6 bases). Germline V gene lookup returns CDR1 MNHEY and CDR2 SVGEGT. The ends were cut back, 2 bases at V and 0 bases at J, with 9 bases in the middle. The CDR3 has 15 residues. The CDR3, as DNA: TGTGCCAGCAGTTACCTGGGGACTAGCACAGATACGCAGTATTTT. It yields the protein CASSYLGTSTDTQYF.

The V call is TRBV11-2, the J call TRBJ1-2; 7 bases align to TRBD1. With 1 base clipped from V and 6 bases from J, the junction kept 8 bases outside the gene matches. The germline V gene encodes CDR1 SGHAT and CDR2 FQNNGV. CDR3 length: 15 amino acids. The CDR3 is CASSLVGQGVNGYTF. In DNA form, the CDR3 reads TGTGCCAGCAGCTTAGTTGGGCAGGGGGTTAATGGCTACACCTTC.

The CDR3 sequence: CASSLAGVTTNEKLFF. DNA of the CDR3: TGCGCCAGCAGCTTGGCCGGGGTTACAACTAATGAAAAACTGTTTTTT. V is TRBV5-1 and J is TRBJ1-4; D gene ambiguous. V was clipped by 0 bases and J by 0 bases, with 9 bases between them. The CDR3 is made up of 16 amino acids. Germline V gene lookup returns CDR1 SGHRS and CDR2 YFSETQ.